The 25 T cell receptor beta chains presented below share a single source sample, sequenced in a study of ipilimumab plus nivolumab after autologous stem cell transplantation. Produced via immunoSEQ multiplex PCR; TCRdb's table is partial and in-frame only. Of 13,000 to 15,000 clones in the sample, 65% to 80% were seen once. The sequencing used PBMCs, collected in a trial of ipilimumab plus nivolumab as post-transplant consolidation. The receptor set was obtained from a male donor with primary mediastinal lymphoma.

The rearrangement uses TRBV6-8 and TRBJ2-7; perhaps TRBD1 as D (6 bases). This CDR3 contains 15 residues. Trimming removed 6 bases at V and 1 base at J, with 16 bases between. CDR1 and CDR2 (germline): MNHGY, SAAAGT. The CDR3 loop is CASSSYRDTSYEQYF. The CDR3 DNA reads as TGTGCCAGCAGCTCATACCGGGACACATCCTACGAGCAGTACTTC.

The rearrangement joins TRBV5-1 to TRBJ2-4, with 7 bases lining up with TRBD2. The CDR3 loop spans 17 amino acids. The V segment lost 3 bases and the J segment 10 bases; nucleotides outside the gene matches: 19. CDR1 SGHRS and CDR2 YFSETQ come from the germline V gene. CDR3 amino acids: CASSSRDYQLAGGIQYF. The DNA of the CDR3 is TGCGCCAGCAGCTCAAGGGACTACCAGCTGGCAGGAGGGATTCAGTACTTC. Supplemented by reference TRBV5-1 and TRBJ2-4, the full variable domain reads KAGVTQTPRYLIKTRGQQVTLSCSPISGHRSVSWYQQTPGQGLQFLFEYFSETQRNKGNFPGRFSGRQFSNSRSEMNVSTLELGDSALYLCASSSRDYQLAGGIQYFGAGTRLSVL.

This clone occurred once. The genes are TRBV19 and TRBJ2-3; weak D call: TRBD2 (5 bases). The V gene lost 3 bases and the J gene lost 0 bases, with 10 bases spanning the gap. Germline CDR1 LNHDA, CDR2 SQIVND (reference sequence). The CDR3 contains 15 residues. CDR3 in amino acids: CASSMREDSTDTQYF. For the CDR3, the DNA is TGTGCCAGTAGTATGAGGGAAGATAGCACAGATACGCAGTATTTT.

The chain joins TRBV10-3 to TRBJ1-6; a weak D match, TRBD1 (6 bases). This CDR3 has 13 amino acids. The V and J ends lost 7 bases and 5 bases respectively, with 9 bases between them. Germline V gene sequence: CDR1 ENHRY, CDR2 SYGVKD. This CDR3 is CAIKDSNNSPLHF. The CDR3 bases are TGTGCCATCAAGGACAGTAATAATTCACCCCTCCACTTT.

J is TRBJ2-3 and V is TRBV6-6; D unresolved. The CDR3 extends over 11 amino acids. V was clipped by 6 bases and J by 3 bases, with 4 bases between them. Germline values: CDR1 MNHNY, CDR2 SVGAGI (reference sequence). DNA for the CDR3: TGTGCCAGCAGACGGACAGATACGCAGTATTTT. It translates to CASRRTDTQYF.

The genes are TRBV4-1 and TRBJ2-1; 10 bases are a match to TRBD2. CDR3 length: 17 residues. CDR1 and CDR2 from the germline V gene are MGHRA and YSYEKL. J gave up 6 bases and V 1 base, and 9 bases lay outside the gene matches. The CDR3 DNA reads as TGCGCCAGCAGCCAAGCCTCGGCAGCGGGAGGGGGCAATGAGCAGTTCTTC. Encoded protein: CASSQASAAGGGNEQFF.

This rearrangement joins TRBV29-1 to TRBJ2-1; weak D call: TRBD2 (6 bases). The CDR3 runs to 13 residues. V dropped 8 bases and J dropped 9 bases, with 20 bases sitting between them. Looked up from germline, CDR1 is SQVTM and CDR2 is ANQGSEA. The CDR3 DNA is TGCAGCTCCTGGGGGGTACCCTCGGGTGAGCAGTTCTTC. Translating gives CSSWGVPSGEQFF.

CDR3 region: CASSLGLALYEQYF. The CDR3 DNA sequence: TGTGCCAGCAGCTTAGGCCTAGCGCTCTACGAGCAGTACTTC. V usage is TRBV11-2 and J usage is TRBJ2-7, with a tentative D call TRBD2 (6 bases). Germline V lookup: CDR1 SGHAT, CDR2 FQNNGV. This CDR3 has 14 amino acids. V gave up 1 base and J gave up 3 bases, with 10 bases separating them.

Sample share makes this clone medium-sized. The chain links TRBV4-1 to TRBJ1-5; unclear D gene. Trimming cost V 1 base and J 2 bases, with 6 bases left between them. CDR1 and CDR2 (germline): MGHRA, YSYEKL. This CDR3 region has 14 residues. The CDR3 DNA sequence: TGCGCCAGCAGCCAAGGTTGGGGCAATCAGCCCCAGCATTTT. Translated: CASSQGWGNQPQHF.

The chain employs TRBV7-3 and TRBJ2-4; weak D call: TRBD2 (5 bases). V lost 5 bases and J lost 9, with 14 bases in between. The CDR3 runs 13 residues. Germline CDR1 SGHTA, CDR2 FQGTGA. CDR3 in DNA: TGTGCCAGCAGCCCGGACTTTAAGGGCATTCAGTACTTC. Translation: CASSPDFKGIQYF. The full variable domain, its missing parts supplied by reference TRBV7-3 and TRBJ2-4, is GAGVSQTPSNKVTEKGKYVELRCDPISGHTALYWYRQSLGQGPEFLIYFQGTGAADDSGLPNDRFFAVRPEGSVSTLKIQRTERGDSAVYLCASSPDFKGIQYFGAGTRLSVL.

The chain employs TRBV11-2 and TRBJ1-1; D unclear. Germline V lookup: CDR1 SGHAT, CDR2 FQNNGV. The CDR3 spans 14 residues. The V and J ends lost 5 bases and 6 bases respectively, with 16 bases between them. The CDR3 sequence: CASSPRVRSSEAFF. CDR3 nucleotide sequence: TGTGCCAGCAGCCCCAGAGTGAGGTCGTCTGAAGCTTTCTTT.

This clone was counted between two and nine times. J is TRBJ2-5 and V is TRBV29-1; D may be TRBD2 (5 bases). Trimming cost V 4 bases and J 5 bases, with 11 bases left between them. The length of the CDR3 is 12 residues. Germline V lookup: CDR1 SQVTM, CDR2 ANQGSEA. CDR3 sequence: CSVVSGGETQYF. In nucleotides, the CDR3 is TGCAGCGTTGTTTCAGGCGGGGAGACCCAGTACTTC.

The chain links TRBV6-6 to TRBJ1-2; D gene uncertain. Trimming cost V 5 bases and J 3 bases, with 7 bases left between them. Germline CDR1 reads MNHNY; CDR2 reads SVGAGI (reference sequence). CDR3 length: 12 amino acids. In nucleotides, the CDR3 is TGTGCCAGCAGTGACCTTGACTATGGCTACACCTTC. Translating gives CASSDLDYGYTF.

This chain uses TRBV29-1 with TRBJ2-7; 9 bases line up with TRBD1. V gave up 7 bases and J gave up 0 bases; unmatched junction bases: 7. Germline values: CDR1 SQVTM, CDR2 ANQGSEA. The CDR3 covers 14 residues. This chain's CDR3 is CSAQGQGGSYEQYF. CDR3 nucleotide sequence: TGCAGCGCTCAGGGACAGGGTGGCTCCTACGAGCAGTACTTC.

This clone was observed a handful of times. This rearrangement joins TRBV5-4 to TRBJ2-7; TRBD1 agrees at 9 bases. Germline trimming cut 4 bases from V and 4 bases from J; bases unmatched to any gene: 6. The CDR3 consists of 14 residues. CDR1 and CDR2 from the germline V gene are SGHNT and YYREEE (reference sequence). CDR3 sequence: CASSPWDRDYEQYF. The CDR3 bases are TGTGCCAGCAGCCCATGGGACAGGGATTACGAGCAGTACTTC. The full variable domain, in which reference TRBV5-4 and TRBJ2-7 provide the parts outside the CDR3, is ETGVTQSPTHLIKTRGQQVTLRCSSQSGHNTVSWYQQALGQGPQFIFQYYREEENGRGNFPPRFSGLQFPNYSSELNVNALELDDSALYLCASSPWDRDYEQYFGPGTRLTVT.

The CDR3 spells CASSSNGYTF. In DNA form, the CDR3 reads TGTGCCAGCAGCTCAAATGGCTACACCTTC. The chain recombines TRBV6-1 with TRBJ1-2, with D uncertain. The CDR3 covers 10 residues. Looked up from germline, CDR1 is MNHNS and CDR2 is SASEGT. V was trimmed by 6 bases and J by 6 bases, leaving 5 bases between them.

The V gene is TRBV5-4, the J gene TRBJ1-1; 7 positions match TRBD1. J lost 1 base, V lost 4 bases, and 7 bases had no gene match. Germline V gene lookup returns CDR1 SGHNT and CDR2 YYREEE (reference sequence). CDR3 length: 15 amino acids. The CDR3 DNA is TGTGCCAGCAGCCCCCGGGGACAGCGGAACACTGAAGCTTTCTTT. Translating it yields CASSPRGQRNTEAFF.

This rearrangement joins TRBV7-3 to TRBJ1-1, with D possibly TRBD1 on 6 matching bases. This CDR3 is built from 16 residues. The germline gives CDR1 SGHTA, CDR2 FQGTGA. V was trimmed by 5 bases and J by 3 bases, leaving 19 bases between them. CDR3 sequence reads: CASSPGNGGADTEAFF. CDR3 bases: TGTGCCAGCAGCCCGGGAAATGGGGGGGCGGACACTGAAGCTTTCTTT. Full variable domain (missing parts from reference TRBV7-3 and TRBJ1-1): GAGVSQTPSNKVTEKGKYVELRCDPISGHTALYWYRQSLGQGPEFLIYFQGTGAADDSGLPNDRFFAVRPEGSVSTLKIQRTERGDSAVYLCASSPGNGGADTEAFFGQGTRLTVV.

CDR3 sequence (DNA): TGCGCCAGCAGCCGGGGGGGACAGGAATCCCCCAGCCATGGCTACACCTTC. Protein sequence: CASSRGGQESPSHGYTF. The chain carries TRBV5-1 and TRBJ1-2; 8 positions match TRBD1. The ends lost 4 bases at V and 6 bases at J; junction bases unmatched: 17. The V gene's germline CDR1 is SGHRS and CDR2 YFSETQ. This CDR3 has 17 residues. Full variable domain (rest looked up from reference TRBV5-1 and TRBJ1-2): KAGVTQTPRYLIKTRGQQVTLSCSPISGHRSVSWYQQTPGQGLQFLFEYFSETQRNKGNFPGRFSGRQFSNSRSEMNVSTLELGDSALYLCASSRGGQESPSHGYTFGSGTRLTVV.

This chain links TRBV5-6 with TRBJ2-1, with TRBD2 as a possible D gene (5 bases). CDR1 and CDR2 from the germline V gene are SGHDT and YYEEEE. Trimming took 0 bases from V and 8 from J, leaving 9 bases between them. The CDR3 is 13 residues long. CDR3 protein: CASSLVNGDEQFF. The CDR3 DNA reads as TGTGCCAGCAGCTTGGTCAACGGGGATGAGCAGTTCTTC.

This chain connects TRBV4-1 to TRBJ2-3; perhaps TRBD2 as D (6 bases). CDR3 length: 14 amino acids. Germline CDR1 MGHRA, CDR2 YSYEKL. V lost 5 bases and J 7 bases, leaving 16 bases between the germline ends. This CDR3 is CASSGGTGLNTQYF. The CDR3 DNA reads as TGCGCCAGCAGCGGCGGGACGGGCTTGAATACGCAGTATTTT.

The chain combines TRBV19 with TRBJ2-7; the match to TRBD1 covers 9 bases. Trimming removed 4 bases from V and 0 bases from J; junction bases left unmatched: 1. CDR3 length: 14 amino acids. Per the germline V gene, CDR1 is LNHDA and CDR2 is SQIVND (reference sequence). This CDR3 reads CASSRTGDSYEQYF. Here the CDR3 DNA reads TGTGCCAGTAGTAGGACAGGGGACTCCTACGAGCAGTACTTC. The full variable domain, in which reference TRBV19 and TRBJ2-7 provide the parts outside the CDR3, is DGGITQSPKYLFRKEGQNVTLSCEQNLNHDAMYWYRQDPGQGLRLIYYSQIVNDFQKGDIAEGYSVSREKKESFPLTVTSAQKNPTAFYLCASSRTGDSYEQYFGPGTRLTVT.

The chain joins TRBV18 to TRBJ2-7, with 8 bases matching TRBD1. Trimming cost V 6 bases and J 5 bases; bases outside gene matches: 3. The germline V gene has CDR1 KGHSH and CDR2 LQKENI. The CDR3 totals 12 residues. The CDR3, as DNA: TGTGCCAGCTCCCCGGACAGGGACGAGCAGTACTTC. This encodes CASSPDRDEQYF.

The chain uses TRBV28 and TRBJ1-1, with D unresolved. V dropped 4 bases and J dropped 3 bases, with 12 bases sitting between them. Germline loops: CDR1 MDHEN, CDR2 SYDVKM. CDR3 length: 14 amino acids. This CDR3 is CASSSPPEHTEAFF. CDR3 coding DNA: TGTGCCAGCAGTTCGCCCCCCGAGCACACTGAAGCTTTCTTT.

Only a few counts were recorded for this clone. The V and J genes are TRBV6-1 and TRBJ1-3, with a possible D match to TRBD1 (5 bases). This CDR3 is 14 amino acids long. The V end lost 1 base, the J end lost 9 bases, and 13 bases lay between the germline ends. The germline V gene encodes CDR1 MNHNS and CDR2 SASEGT. The CDR3 nucleotides are TGTGCCAGCAGTGAAGGCTTACAGGTTCCCACCATATATTTT. Amino acid sequence: CASSEGLQVPTIYF.